The 13 T cell receptor beta chains given below trace back to one sample, sequenced in a study of T cells in Graves' hyperthyroidism and ophthalmopathy. Amplification yielded TCR beta CDR3 regions, with RNA transcripts as the source. Primed by the HTBI set, a first-round RT-PCR was run on the TCR CDR3. TCRdb reprocessed the multiplex PCR reads with MiXCR, giving one entry per CDR3 protein. The table lists about 250,000 distinct CDR3 sequences, around 20% of them singletons. The sequenced material came from blood. These receptors all stem from a man aged 25 to 40 with Graves' ophthalmopathy.

In its sample, this clonotype was seen a few times. V usage is TRBV5-6 and J usage is TRBJ1-1; D is unresolved. The CDR3 is 14 residues long. V was cut by 5 bases and J by 0 bases, with 11 bases left in between. Germline assignment: CDR1 SGHDT and CDR2 YYEEEE. This CDR3 is CASRGGNLNTEAFF. The CDR3 DNA is TGTGCCAGCAGGGGTGGGAACTTGAACACTGAAGCTTTCTTT. Based on the CDR3 plus reference TRBV5-6 and TRBJ1-1, the full variable domain is DAGVTQSPTHLIKTRGQQVTLRCSPKSGHDTVSWYQQALGQGPQFIFQYYEEEERQRGNFPDRFSGHQFPNYSSELNVNALLLGDSALYLCASRGGNLNTEAFFGQGTRLTVV.

This clonotype has at least ten counts. The V gene is TRBV5-1, the J gene TRBJ2-3; 14 bases match TRBD2. Germline CDR1 reads SGHRS; CDR2 reads YFSETQ. The ends lost 2 bases at V and 9 bases at J; junction bases unmatched: 2. The CDR3 covers 14 residues. CDR3 region: CASSFRTSGRTQYF. As DNA, the CDR3 is TGCGCCAGCAGCTTCCGGACTAGCGGGAGGACGCAGTATTTT. The full variable domain, with the rest looked up from reference TRBV5-1 and TRBJ2-3, is KAGVTQTPRYLIKTRGQQVTLSCSPISGHRSVSWYQQTPGQGLQFLFEYFSETQRNKGNFPGRFSGRQFSNSRSEMNVSTLELGDSALYLCASSFRTSGRTQYFGPGTRLTVL.

On this clonotype itself: One junction end disagrees with the germline gene, perhaps due to a read error. This chain joins TRBV27 and TRBJ2-1; D perhaps matches TRBD2 (5 bases). The CDR3 spans 17 residues. Germline assignment: CDR1 MNHEY and CDR2 SMNVEV (reference sequence). This chain's CDR3 is CASSLSLALSSYNEQLF. The CDR3 DNA reads TGTGCCAGCAGTTTATCTTTAGCGTTAAGCTCCTACAATGAGCAGCTCTTC.

This clonotype was observed at least ten times. The chain uses TRBV11-2 and TRBJ2-7; D is tentatively TRBD1 or TRBD2 (5 bases each). Trimming left V 5 bases short and J 6 bases short, with 23 bases between. CDR1 is SGHAT, CDR2 FQNNGV, per germline. The CDR3 spans 16 residues. The CDR3 coding sequence is TGTGCCAGCAGCCGAGACCGGGACGGCGGCATCGTCGAGCAGTACTTC. This encodes CASSRDRDGGIVEQYF.

This clonotype appeared once. This may arise from a read error, as a much more abundant clone is one base away. The chain carries TRBV6-1 and TRBJ2-7; 11 bases map to TRBD1. This CDR3 is 14 amino acids long. With V trimmed by 8 bases and J by 1 base, 4 bases remained unmatched. CDR1 and CDR2 (germline): MNHNS, SASEGT. This chain's CDR3 is CASVGQGASYEQYF. The DNA for the CDR3 is TGTGCCAGCGTCGGACAGGGGGCATCCTACGAGCAGTACTTC.

This clonotype was picked up many times. The rearrangement uses TRBV4-2 and TRBJ1-6; no clear D. Germline V gene data show CDR1 as LGHNA and CDR2 as YNFKEQ. This CDR3 contains 15 residues. Trimming removed 5 bases at V and 9 bases at J, with 17 bases between. The CDR3 region is CASSTTDLEGSPLHF. CDR3 sequence (DNA): TGTGCCAGCAGCACCACGGACTTGGAGGGTTCACCCCTCCACTTT.

This clonotype was observed at least ten times. The rearrangement joins TRBV28 to TRBJ1-1; D is unresolved. Germline-derived CDR1 and CDR2 are MDHEN and SYDVKM. V lost 5 bases and J 2 bases, leaving 3 bases between the germline ends. The CDR3 has 11 residues. The CDR3 spells CASSSNTEAFF. DNA for the CDR3: TGTGCCAGCAGTAGTAACACTGAAGCTTTCTTT.

Note on this clonotype: A much larger clone differs from this one at a single base, so this may be a read error. V is TRBV30 and J is TRBJ1-1; 7 bases agree with TRBD1. The CDR3 sequence is 12 residues long. CDR1 and CDR2 (germline): GTSNPN, SVGIG (reference sequence). V shed 5 bases, J shed 5 bases, and the junction held 5 bases outside the gene matches. CDR3 DNA sequence: TGTGCCTGGGGCAGGGGGAGGACTGAAGCTTTCTTT. It codes for CAWGRGRTEAFF.

V and J are TRBV28 and TRBJ1-2; D is undetermined. CDR3 length: 12 amino acids. The germline CDR1 and CDR2 sequences are MDHEN and SYDVKM. V was shortened by 2 bases and J by 7 bases, with 8 bases between the two germline ends. DNA of the CDR3: TGTGCCAGCAGTTTAAGGCTTCCTGGCTACACCTTC. It encodes CASSLRLPGYTF.

The table lists this clonotype with many counts. This chain connects TRBV12-3 or TRBV12-4 to TRBJ1-2; D gene uncertain. V was shortened by 3 bases and J by 2 bases, with 7 bases between the two germline ends. The CDR3 sequence is 13 residues long. CDR3 nucleotides: TGTGCCAGCAGTTTCGGCAGAAACTATGGCTACACCTTC. It is translated as CASSFGRNYGYTF.

In its sample, this clonotype was seen once. The V call is TRBV9, the J call TRBJ2-3, with D uncertain. Germline lookup yields CDR1 SGDLS and CDR2 YYNGEE. V was clipped by 6 bases and J by 2 bases, with 7 bases between them. The CDR3 sequence is 12 residues long. The chain's CDR3 is CASTNSTDTQYF. In DNA form, the CDR3 reads TGTGCCAGCACTAACTCCACAGATACGCAGTATTTT.

This clonotype was picked up one time. The chain joins TRBV7-2 to TRBJ2-5, with 8 bases matching TRBD2. Trimming cost V 3 bases and J 4 bases; bases outside gene matches: 4. The CDR3 sequence is 14 residues long. CDR1 is SGHTA and CDR2 is FQGNSA in the germline V gene. The CDR3 nucleotides read TGTGCCAGCAGCTTTTCGGGAGGGGGAGAGACCCAGTACTTC. Encoded protein: CASSFSGGGETQYF.

This clonotype was observed a few times. The chain has TRBV6-5 and TRBJ2-7, with D perhaps matching TRBD1 (5 bases). The CDR3 runs 12 residues. Trimming left V 4 bases short and J 6 bases short, with 10 bases between. The germline CDR1 and CDR2 sequences are MNHEY and SVGAGI. In nucleotides, the CDR3 is TGTGCCAGCAGTTCCCAGGGAATCGAGCAGTACTTC. Translating it yields CASSSQGIEQYF.